The 6 T cell receptor beta chains reported below all come from one sample, sequenced in a study of T-cell reconstitution after alpha-beta-depleted transplantation in children. Unique molecular identifiers were incorporated when the TCRbeta library was constructed. TCRdb ran MiXCR on the PCR reads and lists one entry per CDR3 protein. This repertoire shows about 830,000 distinct CDR3 sequences, under 20% found once; its top ten account for approximately 4.5%. The sample consisted of PBMCs, mostly from graft donor cells, taken 360 days after TCRalphabeta/CD19-depleted stem cell transplant. Receptors were obtained from a male patient aged 10 to 17 who had a stem cell transplant for acute lymphoblastic leukemia, so the T cells may come from the graft donor.

This clonotype was counted a few times. The chain uses TRBV11-2 and TRBJ2-5, with 9 bases aligning to TRBD1. The CDR3 runs to 18 residues. The germline V gene has CDR1 SGHAT and CDR2 FQNNGV. V lost 1 base, J lost 1 base, and 10 bases stayed unmatched. Written as DNA, the CDR3 is TGTGCCAGCAGCTTAGGTTACAGGGGGCGCGGTCCCCAAGAGACCCAGTACTTC. As protein: CASSLGYRGRGPQETQYF.

The rearrangement uses TRBV5-1 and TRBJ1-2; TRBD1 aligns across 9 bases. This CDR3 spans 14 amino acids. V lost 4 bases, J lost 8 bases, and 9 bases stayed unmatched. CDR1 is SGHRS and CDR2 is YFSETQ in the germline V gene. Written as DNA, the CDR3 is TGCGCCAGCAGCCGTCCCGGGACAGGGAACGGCTACACCTTC. It encodes CASSRPGTGNGYTF.

The chain employs TRBV10-3 and TRBJ2-7; D unclear. This CDR3 is built from 15 residues. Trimming pared 0 bases from V and 6 bases from J, leaving 15 bases between. CDR1 and CDR2 from the germline V gene are ENHRY and SYGVKD. The CDR3 sequence is CAISESEVRACEQYF. The CDR3 coding sequence is TGTGCCATCAGTGAGTCAGAAGTCCGGGCGTGCGAGCAGTACTTC.

V gene TRBV11-2 combines with J gene TRBJ2-5; D is possibly TRBD1 (6 bases). The CDR3 has 14 residues. Germline V gene data show CDR1 as SGHAT and CDR2 as FQNNGV. V lost 5 bases and J 6 bases, leaving 16 bases between the germline ends. The CDR3 DNA is TGTGCCAGCAGCCCCACAAGGGGGTGGAAGACCCAGTACTTC. This sequence encodes CASSPTRGWKTQYF.

The table lists this clonotype with a few counts. The V call is TRBV4-1, the J call TRBJ2-5, with D perhaps TRBD2 (6 bases). V was shortened by 0 bases and J by 5 bases, with 13 bases between the two germline ends. The germline gives CDR1 MGHRA, CDR2 YSYEKL. CDR3 size: 15 residues. The CDR3 is CASSQDDGSAETQYF. For the CDR3, the DNA is TGCGCCAGCAGCCAAGATGACGGGAGTGCGGAGACCCAGTACTTC.

This sequence joins TRBV12-3 or TRBV12-4 and TRBJ2-7, with D unclear. The CDR3 covers 14 residues. V lost 4 bases and J lost 3, with 13 bases in between. The CDR3 DNA reads TGTGCCAGCAGTTATGGCGGCTCCAACTACGAGCAGTACTTC. Translated: CASSYGGSNYEQYF.